This T cell receptor beta chain appears in the sequencing data of a study of a mutant IDH1 vaccine in newly diagnosed glioma. At the level of the study: All eight of the vaccinations patients received fell in weeks 1, 3, 5, 7, 11, 15, 19 and 23.

The CDR3 is 16 residues long. V gave up 1 base and J gave up 3 bases; unmatched junction bases: 4. CDR1 is LNHNV and CDR2 is YYDKDF in the germline V gene (reference sequence). The repertoire was sequenced with immunoSEQ multiplex PCR; TCRdb's copy has only in-frame clones and lacks some. Of tens of thousands of clones listed, about 81% were seen once; the top ten hold about 7.7%. As to time point: week 5, during vaccination. Vaccinated patients received 300 ug of mutant IDH1 20-mer peptide per dose, with topical imiquimod. New astrocytomas of WHO grade 3 or 4 that were IDH1-mutant and ATRX-lost were found in the donors. With regard to this clone: The antigen remains undetermined.

J is TRBJ2-1 and V is TRBV15, with TRBD2 matching over 9 bases. The specimen comprised PBMCs, sampled from a glioma patient whose treatment included an IDH1 peptide vaccine. The sequence was collected from a woman between 45 and 60 years old with glioma. The CDR3 DNA follows: TGTGCCACCAGCAGAGTACTAGCGGGCGACTACAATGAGCAGTTCTTC. Protein product: CATSRVLAGDYNEQFF. Filled out from reference TRBV15 and TRBJ2-1, the complete variable domain reads DAMVIQNPRYQVTQFGKPVTLSCSQTLNHNVMYWYQQKSSQAPKLLFHYYDKDFNNEADTPDNFQSRRPNTSFCFLDIRSPGLGDTAMYLCATSRVLAGDYNEQFFGPGTRLTVL.